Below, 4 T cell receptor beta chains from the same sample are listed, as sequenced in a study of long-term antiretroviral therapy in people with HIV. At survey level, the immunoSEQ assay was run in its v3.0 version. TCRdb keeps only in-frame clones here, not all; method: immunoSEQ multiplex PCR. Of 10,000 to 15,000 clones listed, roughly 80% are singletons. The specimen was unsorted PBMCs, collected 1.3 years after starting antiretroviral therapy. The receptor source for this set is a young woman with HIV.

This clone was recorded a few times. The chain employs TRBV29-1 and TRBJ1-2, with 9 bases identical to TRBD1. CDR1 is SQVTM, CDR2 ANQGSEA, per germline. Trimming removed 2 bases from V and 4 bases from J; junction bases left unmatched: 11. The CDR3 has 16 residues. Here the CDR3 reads CSVETAGTGYGYGYTF. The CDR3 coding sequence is TGCAGCGTTGAAACGGCGGGGACAGGGTACGGCTATGGCTACACCTTC.

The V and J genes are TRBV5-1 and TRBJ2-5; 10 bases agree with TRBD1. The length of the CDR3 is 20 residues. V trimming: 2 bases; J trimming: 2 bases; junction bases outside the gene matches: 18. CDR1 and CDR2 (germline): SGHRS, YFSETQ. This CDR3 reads CASSFDVGDRGVWTQETQYF. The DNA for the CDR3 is TGCGCCAGCAGCTTCGATGTGGGGGACAGGGGAGTCTGGACTCAAGAGACCCAGTACTTC.

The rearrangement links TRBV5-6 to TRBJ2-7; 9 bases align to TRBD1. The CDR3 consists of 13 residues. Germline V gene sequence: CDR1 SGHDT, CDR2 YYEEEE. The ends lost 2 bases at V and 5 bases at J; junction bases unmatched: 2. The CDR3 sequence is CASSFTGGDEQYF. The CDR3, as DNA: TGTGCCAGCAGCTTTACAGGGGGCGACGAGCAGTACTTC.

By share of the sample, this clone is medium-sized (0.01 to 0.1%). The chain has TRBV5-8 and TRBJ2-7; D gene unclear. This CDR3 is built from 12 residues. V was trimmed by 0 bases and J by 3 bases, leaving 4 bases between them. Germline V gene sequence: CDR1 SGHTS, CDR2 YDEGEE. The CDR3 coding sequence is TGTGCCAGCAGCTTGGGGGTCTACGAGCAGTACTTC. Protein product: CASSLGVYEQYF.